This TCR beta chain appears in the sequencing data of a study of Graves' ophthalmopathy and Graves' hyperthyroidism. Amplifying from RNA transcripts, the study obtained TCR beta CDR3 regions. The first-round RT-PCR employed HTBI primers together with the Qiagen OneStep RT-PCR kit. A multiplex PCR was then performed as the second round. TCRdb re-derived calls from the multiplex PCR reads in MiXCR, one entry per CDR3 protein. The sample contains approximately 460,000 distinct CDR3 sequences, 13% to 15% of which appear only once. J was trimmed by 3 bases and V by 6 bases; bases with no gene match: 17. Germline lookup yields CDR1 GTSNPN and CDR2 SVGIG (reference sequence). The CDR3 extends over 17 amino acids. This clonotype was recorded many times.

The V gene is TRBV30, the J gene TRBJ1-2; 9 nucleotides line up with TRBD1. The sample was blood. The sequence was obtained from a woman in her 30s with Graves' ophthalmopathy. CDR3 protein: CACSRGITGGEHYGYTF. CDR3 coding DNA: TGTGCCTGTTCCCGCGGGATTACAGGGGGCGAACACTATGGCTACACCTTC.